This entry lists 30 T cell receptor beta chains sequenced from one sample in a study of cytomegalovirus exposure and HLA in healthy donors. A multiplex PCR was run with 60 Vbeta primers and 13 Jbeta primers. The method was immunoSEQ multiplex PCR; TCRdb's version includes in-frame clones alone and lacks a portion of them. The table includes 100,000 to 150,000 clones, around three quarters detected once. The sequenced sample consisted of PBMCs. The receptors shown here come from a woman aged 40 to 50 in good health and CMV-seropositive.

The rearrangement joins TRBV7-9 to TRBJ2-4, with a possible D match to TRBD2 (6 bases). The V end lost 5 bases, the J end lost 8 bases, and 22 bases lay between the germline ends. In germline, CDR1 is SEHNR, CDR2 FQNEAQ (reference sequence). This CDR3 comprises 16 residues. As DNA, the CDR3 is TGTGCCAGCAGCCCAAAAACAAGGGTGGGGGGAGACATTCAGTACTTC. This encodes CASSPKTRVGGDIQYF.

The V gene is TRBV30, the J gene TRBJ1-5; the match to TRBD1 covers 8 bases. The CDR3 length is 14 residues. V trimming: 5 bases; J trimming: 4 bases; junction bases outside the gene matches: 7. The germline gives CDR1 GTSNPN, CDR2 SVGIG (reference sequence). The CDR3, as DNA: TGTGCCTGGTCCCAGGGGGCGCGGAATCAGCCCCAGCATTTT. Residues: CAWSQGARNQPQHF.

The gene calls are TRBV6-5 and TRBJ2-2; D call uncertain. Trimming removed 7 bases at V and 7 bases at J, with 7 bases between. Germline V lookup: CDR1 MNHEY, CDR2 SVGAGI. CDR3 length equals 11 residues. The CDR3 coding sequence is TGTGCCAGCAACTACAACGGGGAGCTGTTTTTT. Protein sequence: CASNYNGELFF.

V is TRBV6-5 and J is TRBJ2-6, with a possible D match to TRBD2 (5 bases). The CDR3 consists of 15 residues. Germline V CDR1 and CDR2: MNHEY, SVGAGI. The V and J ends lost 2 bases and 0 bases respectively, with 5 bases between them. CDR3 DNA: TGTGCCAGCAGTTACAGCGGCTCTGGGGCCAACGTCCTGACTTTC. Its translation: CASSYSGSGANVLTF.

This chain connects TRBV16 to TRBJ1-5; tentative D call: TRBD1 (6 bases). Trimming took off 3 bases at V and 1 base at J, with 10 bases between the two ends. Germline V gene lookup returns CDR1 KGHSY and CDR2 FQNENV. CDR3 length equals 15 residues. The CDR3 loop is CASSQGGGSNQPQHF. The CDR3 DNA is TGTGCCAGCAGCCAGGGAGGGGGAAGCAATCAGCCCCAGCATTTT.

The chain has TRBV7-2 and TRBJ2-2; a weak D match, TRBD2 (6 bases). Trimming left V 5 bases short and J 1 base short, with 11 bases between. Germline CDR1 reads SGHTA; CDR2 reads FQGNSA. CDR3 length: 15 amino acids. In nucleotides, the CDR3 is TGTGCCAGCAGCGCCCGACTAGGGAACACCGGGGAGCTGTTTTTT. Translation: CASSARLGNTGELFF.

This clone has more than one count but fewer than ten. This sample also contains other DNA sequences that code for the same CDR3. The J gene is TRBJ2-7, the V gene TRBV9, with TRBD2 matching 7 bases. Germline CDR1 SGDLS, CDR2 YYNGEE. Trimming took 0 bases from V and 0 from J; bases not matched to a gene: 0. This CDR3 has 14 amino acids. CDR3 in amino acids: CASSVGGSSYEQYF. The CDR3 DNA follows: TGTGCCAGCAGCGTAGGCGGGAGCTCCTACGAGCAGTACTTC.

This sequence joins TRBV5-1 and TRBJ1-2, with TRBD1 matching 9 bases. Trimming removed 0 bases from V and 7 bases from J; junction bases left unmatched: 4. The CDR3 contains 14 residues. The V gene's germline CDR1 is SGHRS and CDR2 YFSETQ. CDR3 in amino acids: CASSLAQGAGGYTF. CDR3 nucleotide sequence: TGCGCCAGCAGCTTGGCACAGGGGGCCGGTGGCTACACCTTC.

This clone was seen a single time. The chain couples TRBV28 to TRBJ1-4; the D is unclear. The CDR3 consists of 13 residues. The germline V gene encodes CDR1 MDHEN and CDR2 SYDVKM. Deletions cut 11 bases from V and 7 bases from J, with 17 bases between. The CDR3 bases are TGTGCCGCCGGGAAGGGAGTAGGTGAAAAACTGTTTTTT. It yields the protein CAAGKGVGEKLFF.

The J gene is TRBJ2-5, the V gene TRBV5-4; 13 nucleotides match TRBD2. The J call may be mistaken, given a closer DNA end match to TRBJ2-7. CDR3 size: 14 residues. CDR1 and CDR2 (germline): SGHNT, YYREEE (reference sequence). DNA of the CDR3: TGTGCCAGCAGCAACGGACTAGCGGGAGACGAGCAGTACTTC. It translates to CASSNGLAGDEQYF.

The J gene is TRBJ2-1, the V gene TRBV9; 8 bases agree with TRBD1. The trim removed 3 bases at V and 9 bases at J, leaving 11 bases unmatched. This CDR3 is built from 15 residues. CDR1 and CDR2 (germline): SGDLS, YYNGEE. The CDR3: CASSAIQGGLGEQFF. CDR3 DNA sequence: TGTGCCAGCAGCGCCATACAGGGGGGCCTGGGTGAGCAGTTCTTC.

This clone has only a few counts. V is TRBV5-1 and J is TRBJ2-5, with D possibly matching TRBD2 (5 bases). CDR1 is SGHRS and CDR2 is YFSETQ in the germline V gene. The CDR3 sequence is 13 residues long. The V end lost 6 bases, the J end lost 4 bases, and 13 bases lay between the germline ends. The DNA for the CDR3 is TGCGCCAGCAATAGCGTAGCAGGAGAGACCCAGTACTTC. It translates to CASNSVAGETQYF.

Notes on this clone: The sample holds other DNA sequences that translate to the same CDR3. The chain links TRBV2 to TRBJ1-5; tentative D call: TRBD1 (5 bases). The CDR3 extends over 13 amino acids. CDR1 and CDR2 (germline): SNHLY, FYNNEI. With 3 bases removed from V and 5 bases from J, the gap between germline ends came to 8 bases. The chain's CDR3 is CASSEGRDQPQHF. CDR3 sequence (DNA): TGTGCCAGCAGTGAGGGCAGGGATCAGCCCCAGCATTTT. Using reference TRBV2 and TRBJ1-5 for the parts outside the CDR3, the full variable domain is EPEVTQTPSHQVTQMGQEVILRCVPISNHLYFYWYRQILGQKVEFLVSFYNNEISEKSEIFDDQFSVERPDGSNFTLKIRSTKLEDSAMYFCASSEGRDQPQHFGDGTRLSIL.

The V gene is TRBV21-1, the J gene TRBJ2-1; the table calls TRBD2, which could not be checked here. TRBV21-1 is a known pseudogene. The CDR3 is 15 residues long. This chain's CDR3 is CASSKLADVYNEQFF. Written as DNA, the CDR3 is TGTGCCAGCAGCAAACTAGCGGATGTCTACAATGAGCAGTTCTTC.

The CDR3 here is CASSRTSGRPEQYF. The CDR3 coding sequence is TGCGCCAGCAGCAGGACTAGCGGGAGGCCCGAGCAGTACTTC. The chain is built from TRBV5-1 and TRBJ2-7; 14 bases line up with TRBD2. V lost 4 bases and J lost 6; bases outside the gene matches: 3. This CDR3 contains 14 residues. The germline CDR1 and CDR2 sequences are SGHRS and YFSETQ.

This clone was seen more than once but under ten times. Other DNA sequences of this sample code for an identical CDR3. The chain joins TRBV6-1 to TRBJ2-1, with TRBD2 matching over 8 bases. This CDR3 region has 13 residues. CDR1 and CDR2 from the germline V gene are MNHNS and SASEGT. Unmatched junction bases numbered 4, after V lost 8 bases and J lost 4 bases. The CDR3 here is CASGTSGYNEQFF. For the CDR3, the DNA is TGTGCCAGCGGGACTAGTGGATACAATGAGCAGTTCTTC.

This clone occurred once. The chain joins TRBV7-2 to TRBJ2-2; no clear D. Germline CDR1 reads SGHTA; CDR2 reads FQGNSA. This CDR3 contains 14 residues. V shed 1 base and J shed 2 bases, with 5 bases lying between them. The CDR3 sequence: CASSLVLNTGELFF. CDR3 coding DNA: TGTGCCAGCAGCTTAGTACTTAACACCGGGGAGCTGTTTTTT.

The CDR3 sequence is CASSVAASYNNEQFF. DNA of the CDR3: TGTGCCAGCAGCGTAGCGGCTAGTTACAACAATGAGCAGTTCTTC. The gene calls are TRBV9 and TRBJ2-1, with D hard to call. V gave up 0 bases and J gave up 5 bases, with 12 bases separating them. This CDR3 contains 15 residues. Germline lookup yields CDR1 SGDLS and CDR2 YYNGEE.

The chain joins TRBV2 to TRBJ2-7; no clear D gene. With 4 bases removed from V and 0 bases from J, the gap between germline ends came to 10 bases. Germline V lookup: CDR1 SNHLY, CDR2 FYNNEI. This CDR3 is 14 amino acids long. CDR3 in amino acids: CASSGVRHSYEQYF. CDR3 bases: TGTGCCAGCAGTGGCGTCAGGCACTCCTACGAGCAGTACTTC.

This chain connects TRBV30 to TRBJ1-6, with D perhaps matching TRBD1 (6 bases). Germline V lookup: CDR1 GTSNPN, CDR2 SVGIG (reference sequence). Trimming removed 3 bases from V and 9 bases from J, with 9 bases in between. This CDR3 has 12 amino acids. The CDR3 DNA is TGTGCCTGGAGGGCAGGGGCTTCACCCCTCCACTTT. Amino acid sequence: CAWRAGASPLHF.

The chain has TRBV18 and TRBJ2-5; TRBD2 agrees at 9 bases. There are 15 residues in the CDR3. The V segment lost 5 bases and the J segment 1 base; nucleotides outside the gene matches: 5. CDR1 is KGHSH, CDR2 LQKENI, per germline. The CDR3 here is CASSSLAGRQETQYF. As DNA, the CDR3 is TGTGCCAGCTCATCACTAGCGGGCCGCCAAGAGACCCAGTACTTC.

This clone was counted between two and nine times. Relative to the germline gene, one junction end is altered; a read error may explain this. J is TRBJ2-7 and V is TRBV11-2, with D possibly being TRBD1 (6 bases). The CDR3 totals 11 residues. The germline V gene encodes CDR1 SGHAT and CDR2 FQNNGV. Here the CDR3 reads CASSLGGGQRF. The CDR3 DNA sequence: TGTGCCAGCAGCTTGGGTGGTGGACAGCGCTTC.

The V call is TRBV10-3, the J call TRBJ2-2; tentatively, D is TRBD2 (6 bases). Germline CDR1 is ENHRY and CDR2 is SYGVKD. The CDR3 length is 15 residues. The V end was cut by 9 bases, the J end by 2 bases, with 16 bases between. The CDR3 DNA reads TGTGCCATTGGGACTCAGAAACCTAACACCGGGGAGCTGTTTTTT. Its protein product is CAIGTQKPNTGELFF.

J is TRBJ1-4 and V is TRBV6-5, with D hard to call. The germline CDR1 and CDR2 sequences are MNHEY and SVGAGI. V was pared by 2 bases and J by 2 bases, with 12 bases between. This CDR3 has 16 amino acids. The CDR3 sequence: CASSYGLLRTNEKLFF. The CDR3 nucleotides are TGTGCCAGCAGTTACGGGCTCCTTCGGACTAATGAAAAACTGTTTTTT.

The chain is built from TRBV27 and TRBJ2-1; D is uncertain. The CDR3 is made up of 11 amino acids. Trimming left V 7 bases short and J 8 bases short, with 9 bases between. Germline V gene sequence: CDR1 MNHEY, CDR2 SMNVEV (reference sequence). Here the CDR3 reads CASTLHDEQFF. DNA for the CDR3: TGTGCCAGCACCTTACATGATGAGCAGTTCTTC.

This chain connects TRBV10-3 to TRBJ2-5, with 9 positions matching TRBD1. V lost 6 bases and J lost 5; bases outside the gene matches: 10. Germline CDR1 and CDR2: ENHRY and SYGVKD. CDR3 length: 15 residues. The CDR3 sequence is CAIRGPGQGSETQYF. CDR3 DNA: TGTGCCATCAGGGGACCGGGACAGGGCAGCGAGACCCAGTACTTC.

The CDR3 here is CASSLGAPTRGHGYTF. The CDR3, as DNA: TGTGCCAGCAGTTTAGGGGCGCCCACCAGAGGCCATGGCTACACCTTC. The genes are TRBV28 and TRBJ1-2, with a weak D call TRBD1 (5 bases). Germline V CDR1 and CDR2: MDHEN, SYDVKM. The germline V and J ends were trimmed by 2 bases and 6 bases, with 19 bases remaining between them. The CDR3 is made up of 16 amino acids.

As to this clone: The same CDR3 arises from other DNA sequences in this sample as well. The gene calls are TRBV29-1 and TRBJ2-7; D is ambiguous. Germline assignment: CDR1 SQVTM and CDR2 ANQGSEA. V lost 4 bases, J lost 2 bases, and 9 bases lay in between. The CDR3 has 12 amino acids. Written as DNA, the CDR3 is TGCAGCGTTGGAAGCCAAACCTACGAGCAGTACTTC. This sequence encodes CSVGSQTYEQYF.

CDR3 loop: CASSVGGVAYEQYF. CDR3 coding DNA: TGTGCCAGCAGCGTAGGAGGTGTAGCCTACGAGCAGTACTTC. This chain connects TRBV9 to TRBJ2-7; no definite D call. Trimming stripped 0 bases from V and 2 bases from J, with 9 bases between. The CDR3 contains 14 residues. Germline V gene sequence: CDR1 SGDLS, CDR2 YYNGEE.

J is TRBJ2-2 and V is TRBV14, with 8 bases lining up with TRBD1. Per the germline V gene, CDR1 is SGHDN and CDR2 is FVKESK. CDR3 size: 16 residues. Trimming at V came to 1 base and at J to 7 bases, leaving 8 bases not matched to a gene. The DNA of the CDR3 is TGTGCCAGCAGCCAAGTTCAGGGGGCGCCTATCGGGGAGCTGTTTTTT. Its translation: CASSQVQGAPIGELFF.